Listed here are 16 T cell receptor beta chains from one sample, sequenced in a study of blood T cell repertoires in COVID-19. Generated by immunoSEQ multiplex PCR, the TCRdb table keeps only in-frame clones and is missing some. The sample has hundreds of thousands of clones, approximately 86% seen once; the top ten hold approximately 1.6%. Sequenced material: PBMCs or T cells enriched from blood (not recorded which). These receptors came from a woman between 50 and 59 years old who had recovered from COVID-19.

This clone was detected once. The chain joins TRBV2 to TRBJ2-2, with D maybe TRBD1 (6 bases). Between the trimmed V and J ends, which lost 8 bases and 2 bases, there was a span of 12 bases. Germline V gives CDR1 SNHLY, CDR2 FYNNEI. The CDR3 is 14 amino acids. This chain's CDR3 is CASRGQLNTGELFF. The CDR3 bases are TGTGCCAGCCGAGGACAGCTAAACACCGGGGAGCTGTTTTTT.

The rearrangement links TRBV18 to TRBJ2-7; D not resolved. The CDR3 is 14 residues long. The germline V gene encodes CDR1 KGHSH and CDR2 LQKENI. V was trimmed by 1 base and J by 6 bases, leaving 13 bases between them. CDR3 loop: CASSPLNSNGEQYF. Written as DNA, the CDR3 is TGTGCCAGCTCACCACTGAACTCCAATGGCGAGCAGTACTTC. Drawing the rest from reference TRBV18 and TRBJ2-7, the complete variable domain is NAGVMQNPRHLVRRRGQEARLRCSPMKGHSHVYWYRQLPEEGLKFMVYLQKENIIDESGMPKERFSAEFPKEGPSILRIQQVVRGDSAAYFCASSPLNSNGEQYFGPGTRLTVT.

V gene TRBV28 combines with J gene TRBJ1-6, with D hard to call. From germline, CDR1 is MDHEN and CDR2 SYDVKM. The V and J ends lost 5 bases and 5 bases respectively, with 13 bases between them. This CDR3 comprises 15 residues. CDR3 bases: TGTGCCAGCAGTCCCCAGACATTAAATAATTCACCCCTCCACTTT. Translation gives CASSPQTLNNSPLHF.

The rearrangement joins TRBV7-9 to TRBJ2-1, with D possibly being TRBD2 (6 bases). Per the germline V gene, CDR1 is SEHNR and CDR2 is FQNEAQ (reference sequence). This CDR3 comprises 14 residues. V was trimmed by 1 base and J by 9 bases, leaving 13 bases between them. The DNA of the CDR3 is TGTGCCAGCAGCTTAGGGAGGGGCGAGATTGAGCAGTTCTTC. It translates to CASSLGRGEIEQFF. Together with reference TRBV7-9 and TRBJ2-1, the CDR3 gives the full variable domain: DTGVSQNPRHKITKRGQNVTFRCDPISEHNRLYWYRQTLGQGPEFLTYFQNEAQLEKSRLLSDRFSAERPKGSFSTLEIQRTEQGDSAMYLCASSLGRGEIEQFFGPGTRLTVL.

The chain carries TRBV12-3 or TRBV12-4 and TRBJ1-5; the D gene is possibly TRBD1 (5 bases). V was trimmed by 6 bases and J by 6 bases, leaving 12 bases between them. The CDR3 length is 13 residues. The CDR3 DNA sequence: TGTGCCAGCAGGGAGGGTGGGGGTCAGCCCCAGCATTTT. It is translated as CASREGGGQPQHF.

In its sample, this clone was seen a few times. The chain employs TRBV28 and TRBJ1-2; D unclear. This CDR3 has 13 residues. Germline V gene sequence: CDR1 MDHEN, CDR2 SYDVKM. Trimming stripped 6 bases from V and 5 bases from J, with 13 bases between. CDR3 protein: CASSAQRLYGYTF. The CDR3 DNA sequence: TGTGCCAGCAGCGCACAGCGGCTTTATGGCTACACCTTC.

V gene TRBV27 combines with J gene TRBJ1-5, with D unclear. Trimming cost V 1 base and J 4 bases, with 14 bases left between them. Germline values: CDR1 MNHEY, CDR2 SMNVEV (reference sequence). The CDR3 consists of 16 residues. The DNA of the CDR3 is TGTGCCAGCAGTTTATTGGCGACATCGGGGAATCAGCCCCAGCATTTT. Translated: CASSLLATSGNQPQHF.

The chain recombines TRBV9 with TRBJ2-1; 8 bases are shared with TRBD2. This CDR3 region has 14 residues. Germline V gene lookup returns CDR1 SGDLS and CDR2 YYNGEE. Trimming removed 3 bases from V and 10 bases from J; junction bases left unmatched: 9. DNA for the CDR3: TGTGCCAGCAGCGCGGGACTAGTGGGGAGGGAGCAGTTCTTC. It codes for CASSAGLVGREQFF.

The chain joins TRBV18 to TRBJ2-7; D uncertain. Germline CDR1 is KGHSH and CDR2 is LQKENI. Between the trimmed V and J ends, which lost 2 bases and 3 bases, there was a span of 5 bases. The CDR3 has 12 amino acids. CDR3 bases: TGTGCCAGCTCACCAGGTAGCTACGAGCAGTACTTC. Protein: CASSPGSYEQYF.

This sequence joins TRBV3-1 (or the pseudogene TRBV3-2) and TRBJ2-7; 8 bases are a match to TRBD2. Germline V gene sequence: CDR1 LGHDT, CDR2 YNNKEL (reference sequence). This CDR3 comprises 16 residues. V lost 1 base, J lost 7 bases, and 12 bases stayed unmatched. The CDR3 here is CASSQVLGTSLFEQYF. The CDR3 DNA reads TGTGCCAGCAGCCAAGTGTTGGGGACTAGTCTCTTTGAGCAGTACTTC.

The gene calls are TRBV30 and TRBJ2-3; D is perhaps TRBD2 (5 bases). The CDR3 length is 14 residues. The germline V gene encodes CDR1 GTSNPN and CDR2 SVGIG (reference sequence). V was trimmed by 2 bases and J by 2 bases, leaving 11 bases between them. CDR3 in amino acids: CAWSFIGNTDTQYF. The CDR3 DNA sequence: TGTGCCTGGAGTTTCATCGGGAACACAGATACGCAGTATTTT.

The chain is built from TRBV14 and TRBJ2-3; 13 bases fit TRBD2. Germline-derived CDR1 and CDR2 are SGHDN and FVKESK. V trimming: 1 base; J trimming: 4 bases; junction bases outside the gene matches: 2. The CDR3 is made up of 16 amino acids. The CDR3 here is CASSQGGLAGADTQYF. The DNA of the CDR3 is TGTGCCAGCAGCCAAGGTGGACTAGCGGGAGCAGATACGCAGTATTTT.

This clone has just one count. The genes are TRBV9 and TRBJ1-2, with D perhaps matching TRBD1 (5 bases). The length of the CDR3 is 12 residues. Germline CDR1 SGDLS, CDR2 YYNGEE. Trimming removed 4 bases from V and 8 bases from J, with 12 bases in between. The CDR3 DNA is TGTGCCAGCAGCTCCGGGGGGGTCGGCTACACCTTC. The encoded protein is CASSSGGVGYTF.

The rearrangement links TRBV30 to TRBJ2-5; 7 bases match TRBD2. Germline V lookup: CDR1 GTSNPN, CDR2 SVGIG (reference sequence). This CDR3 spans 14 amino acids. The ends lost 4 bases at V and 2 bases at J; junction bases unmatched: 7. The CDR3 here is CAWTLTSAQETQYF. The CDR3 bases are TGTGCCTGGACCTTAACTAGCGCACAAGAGACCCAGTACTTC.

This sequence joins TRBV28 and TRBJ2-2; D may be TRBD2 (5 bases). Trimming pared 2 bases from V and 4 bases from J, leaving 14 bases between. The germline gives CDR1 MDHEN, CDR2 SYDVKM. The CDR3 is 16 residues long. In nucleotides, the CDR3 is TGTGCCAGCAGTTTAGCAGAGGGCCGGGTCACCGGGGAGCTGTTTTTT. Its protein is CASSLAEGRVTGELFF.

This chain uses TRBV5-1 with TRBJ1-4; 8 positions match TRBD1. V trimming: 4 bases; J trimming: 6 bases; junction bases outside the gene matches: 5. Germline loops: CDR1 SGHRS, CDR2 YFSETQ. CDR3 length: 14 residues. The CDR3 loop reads CASSPQGGDEKLFF. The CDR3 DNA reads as TGCGCCAGCAGCCCACAGGGGGGAGATGAAAAACTGTTTTTT.